These 32 T cell receptor beta chains came from one sample sequenced in a study of blood T cell repertoires in COVID-19. Profiling relied on immunoSEQ multiplex PCR, and the TCRdb table lists in-frame clones only, not all of them. The sample contains roughly 60,000 clones, about 76% of which appear only once. Sequenced sample: peripheral blood. The origin of the receptors is a human donor in a cohort sampled during active COVID-19.

The rearrangement uses TRBV11-2 and TRBJ2-1; TRBD2 matches at 11 bases. Germline values: CDR1 SGHAT, CDR2 FQNNGV. The trim removed 5 bases at V and 0 bases at J, leaving 9 bases unmatched. The CDR3 runs 18 residues. This chain's CDR3 is CASSLLTSGEYSYNEQFF. DNA for the CDR3: TGTGCCAGCAGCCTCCTGACTAGCGGGGAGTACTCCTACAATGAGCAGTTCTTC.

The chain combines TRBV3-1 (or the pseudogene TRBV3-2) with TRBJ1-2, with D possibly TRBD1 on 5 matching bases. This CDR3 region has 15 residues. Trimming removed 4 bases at V and 0 bases at J, with 12 bases between. From germline, CDR1 is LGHDT and CDR2 YNNKEL (reference sequence). CDR3 region: CASSLDSWANYGYTF. The DNA of the CDR3 is TGTGCCAGCAGCCTTGACAGTTGGGCTAACTATGGCTACACCTTC.

The chain links TRBV10-3 to TRBJ2-7; 13 nucleotides align to TRBD2. The V gene end was trimmed by 8 bases and the J gene end by 0 bases; junction bases not matched to a gene: 13. The CDR3 spans 18 residues. Per germline, CDR1 ENHRY and CDR2 SYGVKD. DNA of the CDR3: TGTGCCATCTCTGGGGGACTAGCGGGACCAGAGCCCTCCTACGAGCAGTACTTC. This encodes CAISGGLAGPEPSYEQYF.

This chain uses TRBV5-4 with TRBJ2-7; 7 bases match TRBD1. After removal of 0 bases from V and 2 bases from J, the junction contained 5 bases not matched to a gene. CDR1 and CDR2 from the germline V gene are SGHNT and YYREEE (reference sequence). The length of the CDR3 is 15 residues. The CDR3 sequence is CASSLDPTGPYEQYF. As DNA, the CDR3 is TGTGCCAGCAGCTTGGACCCGACAGGGCCCTACGAGCAGTACTTC.

V usage is TRBV28 and J usage is TRBJ1-5; TRBD1 agrees at 9 bases. Germline CDR1 and CDR2: MDHEN and SYDVKM. V trimming: 5 bases; J trimming: 4 bases; junction bases outside the gene matches: 9. CDR3 length: 16 residues. Here the CDR3 DNA reads TGTGCCAGCAGTCCCCCGACAGGGGGGAAGAATCAGCCCCAGCATTTT. Protein: CASSPPTGGKNQPQHF. Full variable domain (remainder filled in from reference TRBV28 and TRBJ1-5): DVKVTQSSRYLVKRTGEKVFLECVQDMDHENMFWYRQDPGLGLRLIYFSYDVKMKEKGDIPEGYSVSREKKERFSLILESASTNQTSMYLCASSPPTGGKNQPQHFGDGTRLSIL.

The V call is TRBV12-3 or TRBV12-4, the J call TRBJ1-1, with D perhaps matching TRBD1 (5 bases). The CDR3 spans 13 residues. Between the trimmed V and J ends, which lost 4 bases and 5 bases, there was a span of 11 bases. The CDR3 region is CASSSQGSTEAFF. Here the CDR3 DNA reads TGTGCCAGCAGTTCTCAGGGATCAACTGAAGCTTTCTTT.

This chain joins TRBV3-1 (or the pseudogene TRBV3-2) and TRBJ2-7; 9 nucleotides align to TRBD1. CDR1 is LGHDT and CDR2 is YNNKEL in the germline V gene (reference sequence). The CDR3 is 17 amino acids. V lost 1 base to trimming and J lost 2 bases; unmatched junction nucleotides: 9. The CDR3 nucleotides read TGTGCCAGCAGCCAAGTGCCCCCGGGACAGGGAACCTACGAGCAGTACTTC. Its translation is CASSQVPPGQGTYEQYF.

The rearrangement joins TRBV7-2 to TRBJ1-2; 7 nucleotides align to TRBD1. Germline assignment: CDR1 SGHTA and CDR2 FQGNSA. After removal of 2 bases from V and 4 bases from J, the junction contained 4 bases not matched to a gene. The CDR3 spans 14 residues. This chain's CDR3 is CASSLQGVAYGYTF. CDR3 DNA: TGTGCCAGCAGCTTACAGGGGGTTGCCTATGGCTACACCTTC.

The chain carries TRBV3-1 (or the pseudogene TRBV3-2) and TRBJ1-2; TRBD1 matches 8 bases. J lost 7 bases, V lost 5 bases, and 6 bases had no gene match. The CDR3 covers 13 residues. Germline CDR1 is LGHDT and CDR2 is YNNKEL (reference sequence). For the CDR3, the DNA is TGTGCCAGCAGCTTGCCAGGGGGCTTTGGCTACACCTTC. Translation gives CASSLPGGFGYTF.

V is TRBV5-1 and J is TRBJ2-7; tentatively, D is TRBD1 (6 bases). Germline-derived CDR1 and CDR2 are SGHRS and YFSETQ. There are 13 residues in the CDR3. The ends were cut back, 5 bases at V and 3 bases at J, with 12 bases in the middle. The CDR3 sequence is CASRGQGIYEQYF. In DNA form, the CDR3 reads TGCGCCAGCAGGGGGCAGGGGATCTACGAGCAGTACTTC.

This chain uses TRBV10-3 with TRBJ1-6, with a possible D match to TRBD1 (6 bases). V lost 7 bases to trimming and J lost 9 bases, with 13 bases between them. CDR3 length: 13 amino acids. From germline, CDR1 is ENHRY and CDR2 SYGVKD. DNA for the CDR3: TGTGCCATCACCACAGGGAGGGGTTCACCCCTCCACTTT. Amino acids: CAITTGRGSPLHF.

This clone was seen once. V gene TRBV7-2 combines with J gene TRBJ1-6; TRBD1 matches at 7 bases. Germline CDR1 reads SGHTA; CDR2 reads FQGNSA. The CDR3 runs to 14 residues. The V segment lost 1 base and the J segment 9 bases; nucleotides outside the gene matches: 3. CDR3 sequence (DNA): TGTGCCAGCAGCTTAGGGACAGGAGTTTCACCCCTCCACTTT. Its translation is CASSLGTGVSPLHF.

The chain is built from TRBV5-1 and TRBJ2-5, with TRBD2 matching over 8 bases. This CDR3 region has 15 residues. Germline CDR1 SGHRS, CDR2 YFSETQ. The junction had 13 bases not matched to a gene; V was cut back by 7 bases and J by 5 bases. CDR3 sequence: CASGVSGISVETQYF. The CDR3 coding sequence is TGCGCCAGCGGCGTTAGCGGGATCTCTGTCGAGACCCAGTACTTC.

This clone has just one count. The chain recombines TRBV7-2 with TRBJ2-1; D is unresolved. Germline assignment: CDR1 SGHTA and CDR2 FQGNSA. Trimming removed 5 bases at V and 7 bases at J, with 18 bases between. The CDR3 is 15 residues long. CDR3 sequence: CASSRIHTAPNEQFF. DNA of the CDR3: TGTGCCAGCAGCCGTATCCACACAGCCCCTAATGAGCAGTTCTTC.

The sample holds a few counts of this clone. The V gene is TRBV18, the J gene TRBJ1-5; D unresolved. The V gene's germline CDR1 is KGHSH and CDR2 LQKENI. The CDR3 runs 15 residues. Trimming shortened V by 4 bases and J by 0 bases, and 10 bases separated the two germline ends. The CDR3 bases are TGTGCCAGCTCACTAAACAGTTATAGCAATCAGCCCCAGCATTTT. Amino acids: CASSLNSYSNQPQHF.

The rearrangement uses TRBV25-1 and TRBJ2-2, with a tentative D call TRBD1 (6 bases). CDR3 length: 14 amino acids. From germline, CDR1 is MGHDK and CDR2 SYGVNS. Trimming took off 6 bases at V and 3 bases at J, with 11 bases between the two ends. The CDR3 sequence: CASRRAGDTGELFF. DNA of the CDR3: TGTGCCAGCAGGAGGGCAGGGGACACCGGGGAGCTGTTTTTT.

The J gene is TRBJ2-5, the V gene TRBV7-2; D is perhaps TRBD1 (5 bases). The CDR3 is 13 amino acids. Trimming left V 6 bases short and J 4 bases short, with 12 bases between. The germline gives CDR1 SGHTA, CDR2 FQGNSA. CDR3 protein: CASRRSGPETQYF. CDR3 sequence (DNA): TGTGCCAGCAGAAGATCAGGGCCAGAGACCCAGTACTTC. Combining the CDR3 with reference TRBV7-2 and TRBJ2-5 gives the whole variable domain GAGVSQSPSNKVTEKGKDVELRCDPISGHTALYWYRQSLGQGLEFLIYFQGNSAPDKSGLPSDRFSAERTGGSVSTLTIQRTQQEDSAVYLCASRRSGPETQYFGPGTRLLVL.

This clone was counted a few times. The chain recombines TRBV5-1 with TRBJ2-3, with TRBD2 matching 9 bases. V trimming: 4 bases; J trimming: 11 bases; junction bases outside the gene matches: 17. The CDR3 spans 16 residues. Germline CDR1 SGHRS, CDR2 YFSETQ. CDR3 sequence (DNA): TGCGCCAGCAGCCTAAGACTAGCGGCAAACCTAGAGAGGCAGTATTTT. Translated, it gives CASSLRLAANLERQYF.

V gene TRBV27 combines with J gene TRBJ2-2; the match to TRBD2 covers 9 bases. The CDR3 is 15 residues long. Looked up from germline, CDR1 is MNHEY and CDR2 is SMNVEV (reference sequence). Trimming removed 2 bases from V and 5 bases from J; junction bases left unmatched: 3. CDR3 protein: CASSLRGLATGELFF. CDR3 sequence (DNA): TGTGCCAGCAGTTTAAGGGGACTAGCAACCGGGGAGCTGTTTTTT.

The chain carries TRBV9 and TRBJ2-3; D perhaps matches TRBD1 (6 bases). Looked up from germline, CDR1 is SGDLS and CDR2 is YYNGEE. The V and J ends lost 4 bases and 2 bases respectively, with 14 bases between them. CDR3 length equals 15 residues. The CDR3 DNA is TGTGCCAGCAGCTCCCGGACAGAGAACACAGATACGCAGTATTTT. This gives the protein CASSSRTENTDTQYF. Full variable domain (remainder filled in from reference TRBV9 and TRBJ2-3): DSGVTQTPKHLITATGQRVTLRCSPRSGDLSVYWYQQSLDQGLQFLIQYYNGEERAKGNILERFSAQQFPDLHSELNLSSLELGDSALYFCASSSRTENTDTQYFGPGTRLTVL.

The chain carries TRBV4-1 and TRBJ2-7; 7 bases align to TRBD2. Germline V lookup: CDR1 MGHRA, CDR2 YSYEKL. Trimming took 3 bases from V and 4 from J; bases not matched to a gene: 3. The CDR3 is made up of 13 amino acids. CDR3 loop: CASSQVGGYEQYF. As DNA, the CDR3 is TGCGCCAGCAGCCAGGTGGGGGGGTACGAGCAGTACTTC.

In the case of this clone: Compared with germline, one end of the junction differs, possibly owing to a read error. The chain employs TRBV3-1 (or the pseudogene TRBV3-2) and TRBJ2-5; D might be TRBD2 (6 bases). CDR1 is LGHDT, CDR2 YNNKEL, per germline (reference sequence). The CDR3 loop spans 13 amino acids. CDR3 amino acids: CASSQDPSGSADF. The CDR3 DNA sequence: TGTGCCAGCAGCCAAGATCCCAGCGGGTCGGCTGACTTC.

This clone was seen a few times. The chain carries TRBV7-6 and TRBJ1-1; 11 nucleotides line up with TRBD1. V was pared by 5 bases and J by 5 bases, with 7 bases of the junction left unmatched. CDR1 is SGHVS, CDR2 FNYEAQ, per germline. The CDR3 is 15 amino acids. DNA for the CDR3: TGTGCCAGCAGCCCCGGGGGACAGGGGGTGACTGAAGCTTTCTTT. The encoded protein is CASSPGGQGVTEAFF.

This clone has a single count. The genes are TRBV5-6 and TRBJ2-2; 9 nucleotides match TRBD2. The CDR3 has 15 amino acids. Trimming cost V 4 bases and J 5 bases; bases outside gene matches: 6. Germline assignment: CDR1 SGHDT and CDR2 YYEEEE. CDR3 region: CASSAGGPLTGELFF. DNA for the CDR3: TGTGCCAGCAGCGCGGGGGGGCCTCTTACCGGGGAGCTGTTTTTT.

The J gene is TRBJ1-5, the V gene TRBV7-8; D is uncertain. V was cut by 5 bases and J by 2 bases, with 10 bases left in between. Germline V gene sequence: CDR1 SGHVS, CDR2 FQNEAQ. The CDR3 has 14 amino acids. CDR3 nucleotides: TGTGCCAGCAGCCCACCGGCGGGCAATCAGCCCCAGCATTTT. Translated, it gives CASSPPAGNQPQHF.

This chain joins TRBV5-8 and TRBJ2-3, with TRBD2 identical over 9 bases. V lost 3 bases and J lost 6; bases outside the gene matches: 14. This CDR3 region has 17 residues. CDR1 is SGHTS, CDR2 YDEGEE, per germline. CDR3 sequence: CASSSTSSGIARDTQYF. CDR3 sequence (DNA): TGTGCCAGCAGCTCCACTTCTAGCGGGATCGCGAGGGATACGCAGTATTTT. Looking up the rest from reference TRBV5-8 and TRBJ2-3 gives the full variable domain: EAGVTQSPTHLIKTRGQQATLRCSPISGHTSVYWYQQALGLGLQFLLWYDEGEERNRGNFPPRFSGRQFPNYSSELNVNALELEDSALYLCASSSTSSGIARDTQYFGPGTRLTVL.

J is TRBJ2-2 and V is TRBV10-3; D remains ambiguous. Trimming left V 3 bases short and J 1 base short, with 9 bases between. The length of the CDR3 is 15 residues. CDR1 ENHRY and CDR2 SYGVKD come from the germline V gene. The CDR3 region has the DNA TGTGCCATCAGTGACGCCCCACAGAACACCGGGGAGCTGTTTTTT. It codes for CAISDAPQNTGELFF.

The J gene is TRBJ2-1, the V gene TRBV5-1, with D unresolved. V was pared by 2 bases and J by 3 bases, with 6 bases between. The germline gives CDR1 SGHRS, CDR2 YFSETQ. This CDR3 comprises 13 residues. CDR3 residues: CASSFHSYNEQFF. CDR3 in DNA: TGCGCCAGCAGCTTTCACAGCTACAATGAGCAGTTCTTC.

The chain joins TRBV5-5 to TRBJ2-1; the match to TRBD2 covers 7 bases. The CDR3 runs to 14 residues. CDR1 is SGHKS and CDR2 is YYEKEE in the germline V gene (reference sequence). Trimming removed 2 bases from V and 5 bases from J; junction bases left unmatched: 4. CDR3 sequence reads: CASSFSAGDNEQFF. In DNA form, the CDR3 reads TGTGCCAGCAGCTTTAGCGCGGGAGACAATGAGCAGTTCTTC.

The chain uses TRBV6-5 and TRBJ2-7; D unclear. V gave up 5 bases and J gave up 2 bases, with 10 bases separating them. This CDR3 spans 13 amino acids. CDR1 is MNHEY, CDR2 SVGAGI, per germline. The CDR3 sequence is CASSMTPTYEQYF. In DNA, the CDR3 is TGTGCCAGCAGTATGACACCGACCTACGAGCAGTACTTC.

This chain links TRBV5-6 with TRBJ2-7; 9 bases agree with TRBD2. CDR1 is SGHDT and CDR2 is YYEEEE in the germline V gene. Trimming cost V 0 bases and J 6 bases; bases outside gene matches: 13. CDR3 length equals 17 residues. CDR3 sequence reads: CASSLAWSTSGSGEQYF. The CDR3 coding sequence is TGTGCCAGCAGCTTGGCCTGGTCGACTAGCGGCTCGGGCGAGCAGTACTTC.

A word on this clone: A much more abundant neighbour one base away suggests this may be a read error. This chain links TRBV5-5 with TRBJ2-7; D gene uncertain. The V end lost 4 bases, the J end lost 0 bases, and 5 bases lay between the germline ends. The length of the CDR3 is 12 residues. CDR1 SGHKS and CDR2 YYEKEE come from the germline V gene (reference sequence). For the CDR3, the DNA is TGTGCCAGCAGCACGAGCTCCTACGAGCAGTACTTC. Its protein is CASSTSSYEQYF. Full variable domain (remainder filled in from reference TRBV5-5 and TRBJ2-7): DAGVTQSPTHLIKTRGQQVTLRCSPISGHKSVSWYQQVLGQGPQFIFQYYEKEERGRGNFPDRFSARQFPNYSSELNVNALLLGDSALYLCASSTSSYEQYFGPGTRLTVT.